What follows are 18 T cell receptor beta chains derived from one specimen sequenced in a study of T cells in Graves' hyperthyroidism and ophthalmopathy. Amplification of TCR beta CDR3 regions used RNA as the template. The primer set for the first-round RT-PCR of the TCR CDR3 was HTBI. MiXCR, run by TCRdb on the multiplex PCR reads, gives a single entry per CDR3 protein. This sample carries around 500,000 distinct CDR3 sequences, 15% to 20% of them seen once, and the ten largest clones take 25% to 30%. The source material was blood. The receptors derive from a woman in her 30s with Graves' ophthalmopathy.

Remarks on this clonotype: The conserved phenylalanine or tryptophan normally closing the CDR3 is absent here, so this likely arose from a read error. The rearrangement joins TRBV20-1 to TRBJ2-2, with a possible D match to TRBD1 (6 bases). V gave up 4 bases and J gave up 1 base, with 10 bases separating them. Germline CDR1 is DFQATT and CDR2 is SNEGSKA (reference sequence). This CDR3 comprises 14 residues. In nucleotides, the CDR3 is TGCAGTGCTAAAAGCAGGGGGAACACCGGGGAGCTGTTTCTT. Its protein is CSAKSRGNTGELFL.

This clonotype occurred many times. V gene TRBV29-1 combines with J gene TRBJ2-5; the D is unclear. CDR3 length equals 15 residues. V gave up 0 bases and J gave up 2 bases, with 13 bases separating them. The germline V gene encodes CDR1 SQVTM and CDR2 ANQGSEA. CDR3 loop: CSVEDLGRTQETQYF. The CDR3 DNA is TGCAGCGTTGAAGATCTTGGTAGAACTCAAGAGACCCAGTACTTC.

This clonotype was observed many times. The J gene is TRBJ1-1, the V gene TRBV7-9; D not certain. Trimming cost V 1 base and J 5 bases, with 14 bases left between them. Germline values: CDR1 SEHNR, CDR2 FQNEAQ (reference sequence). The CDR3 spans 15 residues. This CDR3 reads CASSLEQPGRTEAFF. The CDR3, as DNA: TGTGCCAGCAGCTTAGAACAGCCGGGAAGGACTGAAGCTTTCTTT.

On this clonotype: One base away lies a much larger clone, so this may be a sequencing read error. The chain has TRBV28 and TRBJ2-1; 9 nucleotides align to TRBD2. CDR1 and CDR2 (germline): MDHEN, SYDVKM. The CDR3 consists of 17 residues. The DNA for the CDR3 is TGTGCCAGCAGCACGGGACTAGCAACCGCCGCGGGGAATGAGCAGCTCTTC. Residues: CASSTGLATAAGNEQLF.

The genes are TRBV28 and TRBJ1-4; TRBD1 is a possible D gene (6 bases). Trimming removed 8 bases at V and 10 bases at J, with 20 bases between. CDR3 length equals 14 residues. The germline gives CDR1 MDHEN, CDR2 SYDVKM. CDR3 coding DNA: TGTGCCAGCCGAGATGGACAGAGTGATGGAAAACTGTTTTTT. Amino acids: CASRDGQSDGKLFF.

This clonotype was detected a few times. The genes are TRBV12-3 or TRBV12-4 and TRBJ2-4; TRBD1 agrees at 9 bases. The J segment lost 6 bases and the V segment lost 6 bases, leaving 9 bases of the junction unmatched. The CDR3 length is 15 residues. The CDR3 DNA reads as TGTGCCAGCAGCCCCGGACAGGGGTCGAGAAACATTCAGTACTTC. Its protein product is CASSPGQGSRNIQYF.

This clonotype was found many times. Written as DNA, the CDR3 is TGTGCCAGCAGCCATCTTGGGGGGGGGGAGCTGTTTTTT. Amino acid sequence: CASSHLGGGELFF. The gene calls are TRBV7-8 and TRBJ2-2, with a weak D call TRBD2 (6 bases). This CDR3 region has 13 residues. Trimming took off 5 bases at V and 8 bases at J, with 12 bases between the two ends. In germline, CDR1 is SGHVS, CDR2 FQNEAQ.

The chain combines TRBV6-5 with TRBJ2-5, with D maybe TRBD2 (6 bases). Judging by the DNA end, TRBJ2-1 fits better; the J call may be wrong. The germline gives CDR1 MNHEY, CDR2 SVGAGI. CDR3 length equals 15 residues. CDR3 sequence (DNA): TGTGCCAGCAGTTCGTTCGGGACTTTACAAGAGACCCAGTTCTTC. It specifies CASSSFGTLQETQFF.

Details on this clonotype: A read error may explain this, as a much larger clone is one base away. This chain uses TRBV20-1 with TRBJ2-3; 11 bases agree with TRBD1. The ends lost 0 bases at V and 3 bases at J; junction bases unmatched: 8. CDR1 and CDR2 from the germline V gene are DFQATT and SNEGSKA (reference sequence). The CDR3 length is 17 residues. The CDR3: CSAREPVGTGGTDTQYF. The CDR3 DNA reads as TGCAGTGCTAGAGAACCGGTGGGGACAGGGGGGACAGATACGCAGTATTTT.

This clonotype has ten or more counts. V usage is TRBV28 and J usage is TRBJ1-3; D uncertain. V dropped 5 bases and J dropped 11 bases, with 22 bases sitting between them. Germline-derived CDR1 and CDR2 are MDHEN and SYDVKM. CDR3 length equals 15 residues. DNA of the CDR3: TGTGCCAGCAGTCCCGCTCTAGCACCCTCTACCCCCATATATTTT. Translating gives CASSPALAPSTPIYF.

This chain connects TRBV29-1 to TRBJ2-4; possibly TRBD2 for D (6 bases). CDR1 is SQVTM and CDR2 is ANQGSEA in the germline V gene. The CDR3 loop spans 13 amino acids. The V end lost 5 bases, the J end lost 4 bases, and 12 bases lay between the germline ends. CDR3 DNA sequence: TGCAGCGTTTGGTGGGGGGAGAAAAACATTCAGTACTTC. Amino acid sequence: CSVWWGEKNIQYF.

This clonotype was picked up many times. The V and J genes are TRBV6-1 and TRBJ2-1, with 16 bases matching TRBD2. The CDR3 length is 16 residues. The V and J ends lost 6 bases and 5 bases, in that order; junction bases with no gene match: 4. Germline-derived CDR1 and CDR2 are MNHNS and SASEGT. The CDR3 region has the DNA TGTGCCAGCAGCCCGGGACTAGCGGGAGGGGACAATGAGCAGTTCTTC. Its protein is CASSPGLAGGDNEQFF.

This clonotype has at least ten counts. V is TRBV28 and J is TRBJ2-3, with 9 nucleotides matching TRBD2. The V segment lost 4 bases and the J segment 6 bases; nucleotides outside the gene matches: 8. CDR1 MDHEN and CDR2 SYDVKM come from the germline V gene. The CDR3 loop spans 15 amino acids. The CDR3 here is CASSSSGTSRDTQYF. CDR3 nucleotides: TGTGCCAGCAGTTCTTCCGGGACTAGCAGGGATACGCAGTATTTT.

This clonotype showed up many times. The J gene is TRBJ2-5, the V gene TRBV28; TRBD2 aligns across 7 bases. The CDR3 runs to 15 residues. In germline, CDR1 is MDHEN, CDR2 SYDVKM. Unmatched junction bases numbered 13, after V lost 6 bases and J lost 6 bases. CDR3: CASSSPGLPLKTQYF. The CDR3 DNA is TGTGCCAGCAGCTCACCGGGACTACCCCTTAAGACCCAGTACTTC.

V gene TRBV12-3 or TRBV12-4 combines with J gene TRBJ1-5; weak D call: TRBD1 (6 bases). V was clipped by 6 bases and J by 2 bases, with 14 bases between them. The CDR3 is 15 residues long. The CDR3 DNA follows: TGTGCCAGCAGCTTACAGGGAGGTGGCAATCAGCCCCAGCATTTT. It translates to CASSLQGGGNQPQHF.

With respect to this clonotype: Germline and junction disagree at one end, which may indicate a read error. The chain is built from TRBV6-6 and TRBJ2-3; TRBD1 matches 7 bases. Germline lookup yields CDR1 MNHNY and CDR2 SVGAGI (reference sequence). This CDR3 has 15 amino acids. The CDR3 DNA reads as TGTGCCAGCAGTTACGACAGGGCTAACACAGGTACGCAGTATTTT. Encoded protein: CASSYDRANTGTQYF.

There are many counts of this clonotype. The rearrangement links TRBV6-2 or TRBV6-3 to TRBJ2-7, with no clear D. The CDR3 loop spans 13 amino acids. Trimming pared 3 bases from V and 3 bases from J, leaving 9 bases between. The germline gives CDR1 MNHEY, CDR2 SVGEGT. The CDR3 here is CASSYPPGYEQYF. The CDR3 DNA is TGTGCCAGCAGTTATCCTCCGGGCTACGAGCAGTACTTC.

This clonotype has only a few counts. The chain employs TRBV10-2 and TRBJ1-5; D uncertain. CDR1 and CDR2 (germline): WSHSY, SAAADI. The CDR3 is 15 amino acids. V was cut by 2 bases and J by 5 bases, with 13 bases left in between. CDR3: CASSELAISDQPQHF. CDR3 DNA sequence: TGCGCCAGCAGTGAGCTGGCGATATCGGATCAGCCCCAGCATTTT.